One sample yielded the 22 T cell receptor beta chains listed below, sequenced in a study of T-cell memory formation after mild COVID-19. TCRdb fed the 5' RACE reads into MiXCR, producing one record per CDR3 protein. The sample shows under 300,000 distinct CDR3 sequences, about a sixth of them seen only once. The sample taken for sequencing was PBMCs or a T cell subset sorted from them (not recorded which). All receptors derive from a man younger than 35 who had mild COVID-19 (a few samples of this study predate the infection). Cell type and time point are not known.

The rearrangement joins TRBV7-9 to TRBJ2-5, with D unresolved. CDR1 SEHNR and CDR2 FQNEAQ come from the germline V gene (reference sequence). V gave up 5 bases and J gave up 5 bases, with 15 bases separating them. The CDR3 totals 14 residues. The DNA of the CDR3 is TGTGCCAGCAGCCAGCCTCGAGCTGGGGAGACCCAGTACTTC. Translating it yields CASSQPRAGETQYF.

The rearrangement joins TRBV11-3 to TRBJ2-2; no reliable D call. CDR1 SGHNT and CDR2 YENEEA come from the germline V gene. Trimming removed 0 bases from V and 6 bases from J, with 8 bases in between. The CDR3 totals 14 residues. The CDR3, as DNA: TGTGCCAGCAGCTTAGATCCTGGAGCCGGGGAGCTGTTTTTT. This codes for CASSLDPGAGELFF.

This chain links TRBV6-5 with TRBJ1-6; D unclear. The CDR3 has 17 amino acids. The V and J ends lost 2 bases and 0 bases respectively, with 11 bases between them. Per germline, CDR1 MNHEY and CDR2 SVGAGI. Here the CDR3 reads CASSYDTSSSYNSPLHF. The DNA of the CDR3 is TGTGCCAGCAGTTACGACACTTCGAGCTCCTATAATTCACCCCTCCACTTT.

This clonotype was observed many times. The DNA for the CDR3 is TGTGCCAGCAGCCGAGGGGGATCGGAGACCCAGTACTTC. It translates to CASSRGGSETQYF. The V call is TRBV14, the J call TRBJ2-5, with D maybe TRBD1 (6 bases). The length of the CDR3 is 13 residues. V was shortened by 4 bases and J by 5 bases, with 11 bases between the two germline ends. Looked up from germline, CDR1 is SGHDN and CDR2 is FVKESK. The whole variable domain, remainder taken from reference TRBV14 and TRBJ2-5, is EAGVTQFPSHSVIEKGQTVTLRCDPISGHDNLYWYRRVMGKEIKFLLHFVKESKQDESGMPNNRFLAERTGGTYSTLKVQPAELEDSGVYFCASSRGGSETQYFGPGTRLLVL.

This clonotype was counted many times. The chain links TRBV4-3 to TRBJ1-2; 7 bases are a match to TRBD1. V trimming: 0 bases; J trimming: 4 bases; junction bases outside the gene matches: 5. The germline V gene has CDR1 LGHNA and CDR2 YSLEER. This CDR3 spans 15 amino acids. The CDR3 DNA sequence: TGCGCCAGCAGCCAAGATTTGACAGGGTTCTATGGCTACACCTTC. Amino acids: CASSQDLTGFYGYTF.

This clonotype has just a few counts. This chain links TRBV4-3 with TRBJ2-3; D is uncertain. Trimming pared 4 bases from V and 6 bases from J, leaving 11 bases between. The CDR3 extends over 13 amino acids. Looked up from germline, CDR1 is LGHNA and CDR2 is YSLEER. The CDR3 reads CASSPFSFDTQYF. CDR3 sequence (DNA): TGCGCCAGCAGCCCCTTCTCTTTCGATACGCAGTATTTT.

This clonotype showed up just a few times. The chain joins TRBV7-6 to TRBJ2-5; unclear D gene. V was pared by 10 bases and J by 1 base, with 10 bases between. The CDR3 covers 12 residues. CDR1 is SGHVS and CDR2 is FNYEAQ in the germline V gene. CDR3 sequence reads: CAISGPQETQYF. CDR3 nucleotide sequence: TGTGCCATCAGTGGGCCCCAAGAGACCCAGTACTTC.

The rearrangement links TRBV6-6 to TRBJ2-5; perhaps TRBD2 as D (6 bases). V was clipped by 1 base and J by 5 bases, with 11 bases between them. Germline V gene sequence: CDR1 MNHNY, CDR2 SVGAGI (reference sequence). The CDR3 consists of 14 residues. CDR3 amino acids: CASSYYSGRETQYF. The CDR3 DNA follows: TGTGCCAGCAGTTACTATTCAGGGAGGGAGACCCAGTACTTC.

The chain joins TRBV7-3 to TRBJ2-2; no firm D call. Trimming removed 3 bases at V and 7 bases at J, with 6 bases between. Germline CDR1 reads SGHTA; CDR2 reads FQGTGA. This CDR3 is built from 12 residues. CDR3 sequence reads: CASSFANGELFF. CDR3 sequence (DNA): TGTGCCAGCAGCTTCGCGAACGGGGAGCTGTTTTTT.

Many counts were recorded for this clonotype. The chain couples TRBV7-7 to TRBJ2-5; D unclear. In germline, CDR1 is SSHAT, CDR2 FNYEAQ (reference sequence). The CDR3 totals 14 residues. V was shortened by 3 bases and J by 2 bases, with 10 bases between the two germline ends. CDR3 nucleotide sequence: TGTGCCAGCAGCTTCGACGGATCGCAAGAGACCCAGTACTTC. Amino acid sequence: CASSFDGSQETQYF. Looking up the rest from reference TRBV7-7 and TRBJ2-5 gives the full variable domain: GAGVSQSPRYKVTKRGQDVTLRCDPISSHATLYWYQQALGQGPEFLTYFNYEAQPDKSGLPSDRFSAERPEGSISTLTIQRTEQRDSAMYRCASSFDGSQETQYFGPGTRLLVL.

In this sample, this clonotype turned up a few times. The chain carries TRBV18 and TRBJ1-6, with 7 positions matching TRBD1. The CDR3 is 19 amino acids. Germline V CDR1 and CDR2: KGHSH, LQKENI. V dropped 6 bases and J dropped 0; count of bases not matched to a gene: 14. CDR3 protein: CASSPTGALGSSYNSPLHF. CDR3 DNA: TGTGCCAGCTCCCCTACAGGGGCCCTTGGAAGCTCCTATAATTCACCCCTCCACTTT.

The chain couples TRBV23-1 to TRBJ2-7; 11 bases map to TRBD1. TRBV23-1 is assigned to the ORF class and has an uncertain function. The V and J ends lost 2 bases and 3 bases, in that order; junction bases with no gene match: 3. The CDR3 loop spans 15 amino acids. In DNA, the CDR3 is TGCGCCAGCAGTCAACGGGACAGGGGGATCTACGAGCAGTACGTC. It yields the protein CASSQRDRGIYEQYV.

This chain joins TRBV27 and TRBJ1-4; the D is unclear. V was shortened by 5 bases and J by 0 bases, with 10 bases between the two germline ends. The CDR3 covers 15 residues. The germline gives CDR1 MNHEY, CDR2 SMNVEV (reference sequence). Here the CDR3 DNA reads TGTGCCAGCAGTCTCCGCCTTGCAACTAATGAAAAACTGTTTTTT. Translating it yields CASSLRLATNEKLFF.

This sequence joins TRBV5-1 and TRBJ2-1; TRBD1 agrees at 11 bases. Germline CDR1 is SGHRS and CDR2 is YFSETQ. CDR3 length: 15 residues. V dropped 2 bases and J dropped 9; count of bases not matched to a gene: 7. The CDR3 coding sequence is TGCGCCAGCAGCTTACCGGGACAGGGGGAACGTGAGCAGTTCTTC. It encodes CASSLPGQGEREQFF.

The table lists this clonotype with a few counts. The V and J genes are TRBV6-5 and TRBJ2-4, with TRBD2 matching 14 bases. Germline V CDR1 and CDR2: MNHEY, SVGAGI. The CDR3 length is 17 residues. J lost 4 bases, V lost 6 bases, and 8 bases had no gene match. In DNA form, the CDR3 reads TGTGCCAGCAGCGGCCCAAGGACTAGCGGGGGGAAAAACATTCAGTACTTC. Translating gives CASSGPRTSGGKNIQYF.

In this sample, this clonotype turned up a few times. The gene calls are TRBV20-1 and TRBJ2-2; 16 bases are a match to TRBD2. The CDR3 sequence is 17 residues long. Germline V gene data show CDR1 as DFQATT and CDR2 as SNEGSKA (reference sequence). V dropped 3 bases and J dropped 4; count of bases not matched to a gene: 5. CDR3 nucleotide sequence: TGCAGTGCTAGGGGACTAGCGGGGGGGCCCGGCACCGGGGAGCTGTTTTTT. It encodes CSARGLAGGPGTGELFF.

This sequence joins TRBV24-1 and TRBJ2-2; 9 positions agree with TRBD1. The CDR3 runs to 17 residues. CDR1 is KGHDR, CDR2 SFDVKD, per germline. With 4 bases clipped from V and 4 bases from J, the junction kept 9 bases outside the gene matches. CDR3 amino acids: CATSESGQGRPTGELFF. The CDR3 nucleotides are TGTGCCACCAGTGAATCGGGACAGGGTCGTCCCACCGGGGAGCTGTTTTTT.

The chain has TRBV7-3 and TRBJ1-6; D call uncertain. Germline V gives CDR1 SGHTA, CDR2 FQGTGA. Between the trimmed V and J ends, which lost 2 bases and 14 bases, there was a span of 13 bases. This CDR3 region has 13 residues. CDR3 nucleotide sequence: TGTGCCAGCAGCTTAGGGGTGTCGGAGGCCCTCCACTTT. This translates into CASSLGVSEALHF.

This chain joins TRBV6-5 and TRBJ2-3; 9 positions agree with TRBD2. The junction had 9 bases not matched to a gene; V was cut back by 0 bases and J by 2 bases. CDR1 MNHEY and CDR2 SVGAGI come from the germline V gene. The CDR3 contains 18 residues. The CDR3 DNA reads TGTGCCAGCAGTTACTCGGGAAGGAGCGGGGGGTACACAGATACGCAGTATTTT. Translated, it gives CASSYSGRSGGYTDTQYF.

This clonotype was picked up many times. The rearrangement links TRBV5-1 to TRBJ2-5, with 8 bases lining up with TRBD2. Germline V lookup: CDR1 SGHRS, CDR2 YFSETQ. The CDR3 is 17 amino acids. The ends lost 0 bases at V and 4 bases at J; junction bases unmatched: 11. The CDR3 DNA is TGCGCCAGCAGCTTGGCCGGGACTAGTAGGGGCCGAGAGACCCAGTACTTC. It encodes CASSLAGTSRGRETQYF.

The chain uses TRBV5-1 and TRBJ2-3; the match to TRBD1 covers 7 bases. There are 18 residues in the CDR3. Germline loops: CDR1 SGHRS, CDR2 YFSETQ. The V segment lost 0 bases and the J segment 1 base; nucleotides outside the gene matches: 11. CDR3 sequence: CASSLDPTGAFGTDTQYF. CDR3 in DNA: TGCGCCAGCAGCTTGGACCCCACAGGGGCATTTGGCACAGATACGCAGTATTTT.

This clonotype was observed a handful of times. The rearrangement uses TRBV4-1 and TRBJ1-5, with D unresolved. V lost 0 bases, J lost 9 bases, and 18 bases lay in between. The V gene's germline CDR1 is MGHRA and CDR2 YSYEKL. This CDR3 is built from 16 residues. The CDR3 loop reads CASSQEVVGKGTPQHF. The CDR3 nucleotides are TGCGCCAGCAGCCAAGAAGTAGTAGGGAAAGGTACGCCCCAGCATTTT.